This T cell receptor (beta chain) derives from a study of beta chain features in type 1 diabetes listed by TCRdb under 2018. As for the study more broadly: Mean age, gender distribution, total cell number and subset yield were not different between patients and healthy donors. In the study, TCRB repertoires of sorted circulating CD4+ T cell subsets from recently diagnosed type 1 diabetes patients were compared with those of matched healthy donors. Regulatory and stem cell-like memory subsets were isolated from only 8 patients and about eight healthy donors, whereas naive and central memory subsets came from all 28 donors. A total of roughly 100,000,000 sorted cells were examined across all samples, and the number of cells per subset was strongly correlated with RNA yield. Overall study results and their limits: Naive, central memory and regulatory TCRB repertoires appeared to be more alike among patients than among healthy donors. Patients with type 1 diabetes made fewer insertions and deleted more nucleotides at VDJ recombination sites, implying thymic rearrangement abnormalities. PCR may preferentially amplify shorter templates, but because patient and control samples were amplified and corrected together, any resulting skew would affect both groups equally. Sequencing cDNA rather than genomic DNA could over-represent highly expressing activated cells, although activation and CD3 levels did not differ between groups. Because the HLA sub-analyses included only small numbers of individuals, any influence of HLA type on TCRB rearrangement was left unresolved. Type 1 diabetes patients showed a moderate but significant shortening of TCRB CDR3 length in all four CD4+ subsets.

Each donor gave one peripheral blood draw, around 100 mL on average, collected into heparinised tubes. Using a panel that included CD45RO, CCR7, CD25, CD127, CD95 and CD27, naive, central memory, regulatory and stem cell-like memory CD4+ T cells were sorted on a BD FACSAria II. Every sorted population had a purity above 95%. PBMCs were isolated right away by Lymphoprep density gradient centrifugation and were stained directly, without culture. Samples were stained and sorted in pairs, with one healthy donor and one patient per experiment, so that batch effects were minimized. With regard to this clone: Its antigen specificity is not known. Base qualities are missing; no much larger clone stands one base away.

Germline trimming: 4 bases from V, 1 base from J; junction bases outside gene matches: 6. According to the germline V gene (reference sequence), CDR1 reads PRHDT and CDR2 reads FYEKMQ. The CDR3, from cysteine to phenylalanine, totals 17 residues. The read is trimmed to its CDR3 DNA, 51 bases read in frame from base 1. The entire amount of isolated RNA was reverse transcribed using the High Capacity cDNA Reverse Transcription Kit, so the sequenced TCRB transcripts were expressed ones. Deep immunoSEQ sequencing was applied to naive, central memory and regulatory T cell samples, giving an average of about 3.7 million total reads per sample. After sorted cells were lysed in RLT buffer, RNA was extracted with DNase-treated RNeasy Micro or Mini kits, with the choice depending on cell number. To prevent cross-contamination, every cell subset was processed on its own, while patient and healthy donor samples were processed together. The immunoSEQ multiplex PCR was used to amplify TCRB sequences from cDNA, yielding 87-bp fragments that span the CDR3 region. Amplicons were sequenced on the Illumina HiSeq platform. The paper's processing steps were these. Synthetic template baselines were used to correct PCR bias computationally, reads within Hamming distance 2 were collapsed, and singletons that could not be merged were discarded. By aligning reads against IMGT, V, D and J genes, CDR3 length, and insertions or deletions at six rearrangement sites were assigned. Within each subset, clonotype counts were normalized to the number of sorted cells before true diversity and Gini coefficients were calculated with the tcR R package. The overlap coefficient, calculated on TCRB nucleotide sequences, was used to quantify repertoire sharing. As a proxy for the pre-selection repertoire, out-of-frame TCRB sequences from naive cells were analyzed. The table comes from immuneACCESS by way of TCRdb, which keeps in-frame sequences with V and J called. Part of the clones is missing from these tables; in studies checked, under half for an unresolved V gene and the rest for unknown reasons. The V and J calls and the clone size are those of that table, but D and trimming were determined from the DNA. The table for this sample lists about 700,000 clones; about an eighth of them were counted only once. The ten biggest clones cover approximately 0.02% of the sample.

This TCR derives from a young man with type 1 diabetes. Material: naive CD4+ T cells from blood. Reading the label with the study, this specimen's cell subset or site is: true naive CD4+ T cells. Recombination joined TRBV13 with TRBJ2-1; TRBD1 matches 11 bases in the middle. The CDR3 protein is CASSSSGTGGSYNEQFF. At the DNA level, the sequence is TGTGCCAGCAGCTCTTCTGGGACAGGGGGGTCCTACAATGAGCAGTTCTTC.